These 28 T cell receptor beta chains came from one sample sequenced in a study of CD8+ T cells in alopecia areata. Extraction of RNA preceded its reverse transcription into cDNA, which served as the sequencing template. The repertoire was sequenced with immunoSEQ multiplex PCR; TCRdb's copy has only in-frame clones and lacks some. The sample has over 150,000 clones, just over 55% seen once; the top ten hold over 4%. The source material was CD8+ T cells sorted from blood. The receptor set was obtained from a human donor in good health.

The chain recombines TRBV7-9 with TRBJ1-1, with 7 nucleotides matching TRBD1. The CDR3 runs to 14 residues. CDR1 and CDR2 from the germline V gene are SEHNR and FQNEAQ (reference sequence). V shed 4 bases, J shed 11 bases, and the junction held 13 bases outside the gene matches. CDR3 residues: CASSSGSTTGSAFF. The CDR3 DNA reads as TGTGCCAGCAGCTCCGGTTCCACGACAGGGTCTGCTTTCTTT.

The chain employs TRBV4-1 and TRBJ1-3, with a weak D call TRBD1 (6 bases). Germline assignment: CDR1 MGHRA and CDR2 YSYEKL. Trimming took off 2 bases at V and 2 bases at J, with 10 bases between the two ends. The CDR3 sequence is 15 residues long. For the CDR3, the DNA is TGCGCCAGCAGCCAAATAGGGGGAACTGGAAACACCATATATTTT. Translated, it gives CASSQIGGTGNTIYF.

CDR3 nucleotide sequence: TGTGCCAGCAGCTCACCAGGGGCAGGCCATGGCTACACCTTC. This gives the protein CASSSPGAGHGYTF. This chain joins TRBV7-9 and TRBJ1-2; D is possibly TRBD1 (6 bases). Trimming shortened V by 4 bases and J by 6 bases, and 15 bases separated the two germline ends. CDR1 is SEHNR, CDR2 FQNEAQ, per germline (reference sequence). The CDR3 is 14 amino acids. Full variable domain (missing parts from reference TRBV7-9 and TRBJ1-2): DTGVSQNPRHKITKRGQNVTFRCDPISEHNRLYWYRQTLGQGPEFLTYFQNEAQLEKSRLLSDRFSAERPKGSFSTLEIQRTEQGDSAMYLCASSSPGAGHGYTFGSGTRLTVV.

The chain uses TRBV2 and TRBJ1-2; 10 bases agree with TRBD1. J lost 4 bases, V lost 5 bases, and 7 bases had no gene match. The germline gives CDR1 SNHLY, CDR2 FYNNEI. The CDR3 runs 15 residues. This chain's CDR3 is CASSYAGTGVYGYTF. The CDR3 DNA sequence: TGTGCCAGCAGTTATGCTGGGACAGGGGTCTATGGCTACACCTTC.

DNA of the CDR3: TGTGCCAGCAGCGGGGGTAACGAGCAGTACTTC. It translates to CASSGGNEQYF. This chain uses TRBV9 with TRBJ2-7; D remains unclear. Germline V gene lookup returns CDR1 SGDLS and CDR2 YYNGEE. This CDR3 has 11 amino acids. V was cut by 3 bases and J by 5 bases, with 6 bases left in between.

V is TRBV7-9 and J is TRBJ1-2; no clear D gene. The ends were cut back, 1 base at V and 6 bases at J, with 9 bases in the middle. CDR3 length: 13 amino acids. Germline V CDR1 and CDR2: SEHNR, FQNEAQ (reference sequence). The CDR3 nucleotides are TGTGCCAGCAGCTTAGGGGTGATCGATGGCTACACCTTC. Translated, it gives CASSLGVIDGYTF. The complete variable domain, with remaining parts taken from reference TRBV7-9 and TRBJ1-2, reads DTGVSQNPRHKITKRGQNVTFRCDPISEHNRLYWYRQTLGQGPEFLTYFQNEAQLEKSRLLSDRFSAERPKGSFSTLEIQRTEQGDSAMYLCASSLGVIDGYTFGSGTRLTVV.

A few counts support this clone. The CDR3 sequence: CASSDGGLLYEQYF. Here the CDR3 DNA reads TGTGCCAGCAGTGACGGCGGGTTACTTTACGAGCAGTACTTC. V is TRBV2 and J is TRBJ2-7; D may be TRBD2 (5 bases). The CDR3 has 14 amino acids. V shed 3 bases and J shed 4 bases, with 13 bases lying between them. The V gene's germline CDR1 is SNHLY and CDR2 FYNNEI.

This CDR3 reads CASSMGDSNQPQHF. The DNA of the CDR3 is TGTGCCAGTAGTATGGGTGATAGCAATCAGCCCCAGCATTTT. This chain joins TRBV19 and TRBJ1-5; unclear D gene. V was clipped by 3 bases and J by 0 bases, with 6 bases between them. Looked up from germline, CDR1 is LNHDA and CDR2 is SQIVND (reference sequence). CDR3 length: 14 amino acids. The variable domain in full, completed from reference TRBV19 and TRBJ1-5, reads DGGITQSPKYLFRKEGQNVTLSCEQNLNHDAMYWYRQDPGQGLRLIYYSQIVNDFQKGDIAEGYSVSREKKESFPLTVTSAQKNPTAFYLCASSMGDSNQPQHFGDGTRLSIL.

Comments on this clone: The junction departs from germline at one end; a sequencing error may be responsible. The chain recombines TRBV2 with TRBJ1-1, with no clear D. Germline assignment: CDR1 SNHLY and CDR2 FYNNEI. This CDR3 comprises 13 residues. The CDR3 DNA follows: TGTGCCAGCAGTGAAATCGCCCACACCGAAGCTTTCTTT. Translated: CASSEIAHTEAFF.

In this sample, this clone turned up a few times. The chain recombines TRBV7-9 with TRBJ1-1; TRBD1 matches at 7 bases. Germline V gene data show CDR1 as SEHNR and CDR2 as FQNEAQ (reference sequence). With 1 base clipped from V and 2 bases from J, the junction kept 7 bases outside the gene matches. The CDR3 is 16 amino acids. CDR3 DNA: TGTGCCAGCAGCTTAGTGGGCCAGGGGGGAAACACTGAAGCTTTCTTT. It encodes CASSLVGQGGNTEAFF.

Written as DNA, the CDR3 is TGTGCCAGCAGTAGGGACAGGGGGTACGGGGCACCCCTCCACTTT. It is translated as CASSRDRGYGAPLHF. J is TRBJ1-6 and V is TRBV25-1; 11 bases are a match to TRBD1. This CDR3 is 15 amino acids long. Per the germline V gene, CDR1 is MGHDK and CDR2 is SYGVNS. The junction had 8 bases not matched to a gene; V was cut back by 5 bases and J by 11 bases. Combining the CDR3 with reference TRBV25-1 and TRBJ1-6 gives the whole variable domain EADIYQTPRYLVIGTGKKITLECSQTMGHDKMYWYQQDPGMELHLIHYSYGVNSTEKGDLSSESTVSRIRTEHFPLTLESARPSHTSQYLCASSRDRGYGAPLHFGNGTRLTVT.

This clone has more than one count but fewer than ten. The gene calls are TRBV14 and TRBJ1-1; D is undetermined. Trimming shortened V by 7 bases and J by 1 base, and 7 bases separated the two germline ends. The CDR3 has 12 amino acids. The germline gives CDR1 SGHDN, CDR2 FVKESK. Here the CDR3 DNA reads TGTGCCAGCAAGAAGGCGAACACTGAAGCTTTCTTT. Translation: CASKKANTEAFF.

This clone was seen a few times. This sequence joins TRBV18 and TRBJ2-5, with a possible D match to TRBD1 (5 bases). Germline CDR1 and CDR2: KGHSH and LQKENI. The CDR3 runs to 15 residues. Trimming removed 2 bases from V and 1 base from J, with 11 bases in between. In DNA form, the CDR3 reads TGTGCCAGCTCACCAGGGGCAGCTCTCCAAGAGACCCAGTACTTC. Its translation is CASSPGAALQETQYF.

The sample holds a few counts of this clone. The J gene is TRBJ1-1, the V gene TRBV6-6; D ambiguous. Germline-derived CDR1 and CDR2 are MNHNY and SVGAGI (reference sequence). Trimming took off 7 bases at V and 7 bases at J, with 13 bases between the two ends. The length of the CDR3 is 12 residues. Here the CDR3 reads CASIVGKGEAFF. The CDR3 nucleotides are TGTGCCAGCATAGTGGGGAAGGGTGAAGCTTTCTTT.

The chain uses TRBV25-1 and TRBJ1-2, with a weak D call TRBD1 (5 bases). Germline loops: CDR1 MGHDK, CDR2 SYGVNS. The V end was cut by 2 bases, the J end by 4 bases, with 11 bases between. This CDR3 is 14 amino acids long. CDR3 bases: TGTGCCAGCAGTGAAGGCTCCCAGGGCTATGGCTACACCTTC. Its protein is CASSEGSQGYGYTF.

The V call is TRBV9, the J call TRBJ1-1; D unresolved. V was clipped by 3 bases and J by 0 bases, with 9 bases between them. The CDR3 has 14 amino acids. Germline CDR1 SGDLS, CDR2 YYNGEE. The CDR3 nucleotides are TGTGCCAGCAGCGCTACAACAATGAACACTGAAGCTTTCTTT. This encodes CASSATTMNTEAFF. Using reference TRBV9 and TRBJ1-1 for the parts outside the CDR3, the full variable domain is DSGVTQTPKHLITATGQRVTLRCSPRSGDLSVYWYQQSLDQGLQFLIQYYNGEERAKGNILERFSAQQFPDLHSELNLSSLELGDSALYFCASSATTMNTEAFFGQGTRLTVV.

This clone turned up a few times. V is TRBV6-5 and J is TRBJ2-3; no clear D gene. The germline gives CDR1 MNHEY, CDR2 SVGAGI. This CDR3 is 14 amino acids long. V was cut by 6 bases and J by 4 bases, with 14 bases left in between. The DNA of the CDR3 is TGTGCCAGCAGCCTCACTCCGGTACCAGATACGCAGTATTTT. This encodes CASSLTPVPDTQYF.

The V and J genes are TRBV30 and TRBJ2-7, with TRBD1 identical over 12 bases. The germline gives CDR1 GTSNPN, CDR2 SVGIG (reference sequence). Trimming took 3 bases from V and 5 from J; bases not matched to a gene: 8. The CDR3 is made up of 15 amino acids. The CDR3 spells CAWRIPGQGADEQYF. The CDR3 nucleotides are TGTGCCTGGAGAATCCCGGGACAGGGGGCCGACGAGCAGTACTTC.

In its sample, this clone was seen once. The gene calls are TRBV11-2 and TRBJ2-7; 8 bases agree with TRBD1. This CDR3 contains 14 residues. Germline values: CDR1 SGHAT, CDR2 FQNNGV. V lost 8 bases and J lost 2; bases outside the gene matches: 8. CDR3 bases: TGTGCCAGCCAAAAGACGGGACAGGCCTACGAGCAGTACTTC. Its protein product is CASQKTGQAYEQYF.

There are a few counts of this clone. V gene TRBV29-1 combines with J gene TRBJ2-1; D remains ambiguous. V was cut by 2 bases and J by 3 bases, with 8 bases left in between. This CDR3 comprises 13 residues. CDR1 and CDR2 from the germline V gene are SQVTM and ANQGSEA. The CDR3 spells CSVESDNYNEQFF. The DNA of the CDR3 is TGCAGCGTTGAAAGTGACAACTACAATGAGCAGTTCTTC.

The V call is TRBV30, the J call TRBJ1-1; D uncertain. Germline loops: CDR1 GTSNPN, CDR2 SVGIG (reference sequence). The CDR3 loop spans 13 amino acids. Trimming left V 1 base short and J 4 bases short, with 10 bases between. CDR3 DNA: TGTGCCTGGAGTGCCCACCGGAGCACTGAAGCTTTCTTT. It codes for CAWSAHRSTEAFF.

The gene calls are TRBV29-1 and TRBJ2-7; D is possibly TRBD1 (7 bases). This CDR3 comprises 15 residues. Germline-derived CDR1 and CDR2 are SQVTM and ANQGSEA. V lost 1 base and J lost 0, with 13 bases in between. CDR3 nucleotide sequence: TGCAGCGTTGAAGTCGGAGGGGACAGCTCCTACGAGCAGTACTTC. Encoded protein: CSVEVGGDSSYEQYF.

The chain joins TRBV5-4 to TRBJ2-5, with D uncertain. This CDR3 comprises 13 residues. CDR1 is SGHNT and CDR2 is YYREEE in the germline V gene (reference sequence). V was clipped by 9 bases and J by 2 bases, with 14 bases between them. CDR3 nucleotide sequence: TGTGCCACGACCCAGGTGCAACAAGAGACCCAGTACTTC. It translates to CATTQVQQETQYF. The full variable domain, its missing parts supplied by reference TRBV5-4 and TRBJ2-5, is ETGVTQSPTHLIKTRGQQVTLRCSSQSGHNTVSWYQQALGQGPQFIFQYYREEENGRGNFPPRFSGLQFPNYSSELNVNALELDDSALYLCATTQVQQETQYFGPGTRLLVL.

This clone was seen a few times. The gene calls are TRBV30 and TRBJ1-1; the D is unclear. Germline CDR1 is GTSNPN and CDR2 is SVGIG (reference sequence). V was clipped by 5 bases and J by 7 bases, with 11 bases between them. The CDR3 totals 11 residues. The DNA of the CDR3 is TGTGCCTGGGCCCCCAGATTTGAAGCTTTCTTT. This gives the protein CAWAPRFEAFF.

A note on this clone: Within the sample, other DNA sequences also encode this same CDR3. The gene calls are TRBV4-1 and TRBJ1-5; tentatively, D is TRBD1 (6 bases). Germline loops: CDR1 MGHRA, CDR2 YSYEKL. V lost 4 bases and J lost 1, with 11 bases in between. CDR3 size: 15 residues. The DNA for the CDR3 is TGCGCCAGCAGCCGACTCACAGGGAGCAATCAGCCCCAGCATTTT. Protein product: CASSRLTGSNQPQHF.

This clone was seen only a few times. The rearrangement links TRBV29-1 to TRBJ2-2; the match to TRBD1 covers 8 bases. CDR3 size: 14 residues. The junction had 4 bases not matched to a gene; V was cut back by 7 bases and J by 0 bases. Germline V gene data show CDR1 as SQVTM and CDR2 as ANQGSEA. CDR3 region: CSAGTGSNTGELFF. The DNA for the CDR3 is TGCAGCGCAGGGACAGGATCGAACACCGGGGAGCTGTTTTTT.

This rearrangement joins TRBV9 to TRBJ1-1; D may be TRBD1 (5 bases). Trimming took off 3 bases at V and 5 bases at J, with 20 bases between the two ends. The CDR3 consists of 16 residues. Germline CDR1 and CDR2: SGDLS and YYNGEE. CDR3 bases: TGTGCCAGCAGCGAGGGCCGGGCAGGGCGTAATACTGAAGCTTTCTTT. This encodes CASSEGRAGRNTEAFF.

This clone was observed a single time. The chain employs TRBV29-1 and TRBJ2-1, with D possibly matching TRBD2 (5 bases). The germline V gene has CDR1 SQVTM and CDR2 ANQGSEA. Trimming cost V 4 bases and J 6 bases, with 13 bases left between them. The CDR3 runs 13 residues. In nucleotides, the CDR3 is TGCAGCGTTGTGGCAGACGGAGGCAATGAGCAGTTCTTC. It codes for CSVVADGGNEQFF.